The rows below give T cell receptor beta chains drawn from one sample of a study of blood T cell repertoires in COVID-19. Clones were read by immunoSEQ multiplex PCR, and TCRdb kept only the in-frame ones, dropping some. The sample includes under 250,000 clones, 86% of them seen just once. The sample consisted of peripheral blood. These receptors were collected from a woman older than 75 with COVID-19, enrolled during active disease. Both conserved end residues are part of each CDR3. The D gene is left open where the match is weak. Clone size, where shown, is once, few, many, or a class for clones that have expanded.

CDR3 length: 14
D gene: .
J gene: TRBJ1-2
clone size: .
V gene: TRBV24-1
CDR3 protein: CATSEGGAGAGYTF
CDR3 DNA: TGTGCCACCAGTGAGGGGGGGGCAGGGGCTGGCTACACCTTC

CDR3 length: 14
D gene: .
J gene: TRBJ1-4
clone size: .
V gene: TRBV5-6
CDR3 protein: CASSLQSLGEKLFF
CDR3 DNA: TGTGCCAGCAGCTTGCAGTCGCTAGGTGAAAAACTGTTTTTT

CDR3 length: 16
D gene: TRBD1
J gene: TRBJ1-2
clone size: .
V gene: TRBV6-1
CDR3 protein: CASSEGQGVVVYGYTF
CDR3 DNA: TGTGCCAGCAGTGAGGGACAGGGGGTCGTGGTCTATGGCTACACCTTC

CDR3 length: 16
D gene: .
J gene: TRBJ2-2
clone size: .
V gene: TRBV10-3
CDR3 protein: CAISESPGVNTGELFF
CDR3 DNA: TGTGCCATCAGTGAGTCGCCCGGGGTGAACACCGGGGAGCTGTTTTTT

CDR3 length: 14
D gene: .
J gene: TRBJ1-2
clone size: .
V gene: TRBV3-1/TRBV3-2
CDR3 protein: CASSQGQAGYGYTF
CDR3 DNA: TGTGCCAGCAGCCAAGGGCAGGCAGGTTATGGCTACACCTTC

CDR3 length: 17
D gene: TRBD1
J gene: TRBJ2-1
clone size: .
V gene: TRBV28
CDR3 protein: CASSSWTGVGHGNEQFF
CDR3 DNA: TGTGCCAGCAGTTCCTGGACAGGGGTTGGCCACGGCAATGAGCAGTTCTTC

CDR3 length: 13
D gene: TRBD1
J gene: TRBJ2-1
clone size: .
V gene: TRBV12-3/TRBV12-4
CDR3 protein: CAVRDSVNNEQFF
CDR3 DNA: TGTGCCGTCCGGGACAGCGTAAACAATGAGCAGTTCTTC

CDR3 length: 14
D gene: .
J gene: TRBJ1-6
clone size: once
V gene: TRBV7-3
CDR3 protein: CASRSGHQNSPLHF
CDR3 DNA: TGTGCCAGCAGATCGGGACATCAGAATTCACCCCTCCACTTT

CDR3 length: 14
D gene: .
J gene: TRBJ1-2
clone size: .
V gene: TRBV3-1/TRBV3-2
CDR3 protein: CASSQGTQGYGYTF
CDR3 DNA: TGTGCCAGCAGCCAAGGGACGCAGGGCTATGGCTACACCTTC

CDR3 length: 15
D gene: .
J gene: TRBJ1-1
clone size: .
V gene: TRBV11-2
CDR3 protein: CASSLVVTLNTEAFF
CDR3 DNA: TGTGCCAGCAGCTTAGTTGTCACACTAAACACTGAAGCTTTCTTT

CDR3 length: 14
D gene: TRBD2
J gene: TRBJ2-2
clone size: .
V gene: TRBV18
CDR3 protein: CASSRAGGTGELFF
CDR3 DNA: TGTGCCAGCTCACGTGCGGGGGGCACCGGGGAGCTGTTTTTT

CDR3 length: 16
D gene: TRBD1
J gene: TRBJ1-2
clone size: .
V gene: TRBV3-1/TRBV3-2
CDR3 protein: CASSPGQGAASYGYTF
CDR3 DNA: TGTGCCAGCAGCCCCGGACAGGGCGCCGCAAGCTATGGCTACACCTTC

CDR3 length: 14
D gene: .
J gene: TRBJ1-2
clone size: .
V gene: TRBV6-2/TRBV6-3
CDR3 protein: CASSLGQVGYGYTF
CDR3 DNA: TGTGCCAGCAGTCTCGGACAAGTTGGGTATGGCTACACCTTC

CDR3 length: 11
D gene: .
J gene: TRBJ1-2
clone size: .
V gene: TRBV28
CDR3 protein: CASSFQLSYTF
CDR3 DNA: TGTGCCAGCAGTTTCCAACTTAGCTACACCTTC

CDR3 length: 16
D gene: TRBD2
J gene: TRBJ2-1
clone size: .
V gene: TRBV24-1
CDR3 protein: CATSDLAGGPYNEQFF
CDR3 DNA: TGTGCCACCAGTGACCTAGCGGGGGGCCCCTACAATGAGCAGTTCTTC

CDR3 length: 15
D gene: TRBD1
J gene: TRBJ2-7
clone size: .
V gene: TRBV5-5
CDR3 protein: CASSMTGSNSYEQYF
CDR3 DNA: TGTGCCAGCAGCATGACAGGGTCTAACTCCTACGAGCAGTACTTC

CDR3 length: 13
D gene: .
J gene: TRBJ1-2
clone size: .
V gene: TRBV19
CDR3 protein: CASSNLGLNGYTF
CDR3 DNA: TGTGCCAGTAGTAACCTCGGACTGAATGGCTACACCTTC

CDR3 length: 15
D gene: .
J gene: TRBJ1-6
clone size: .
V gene: TRBV18
CDR3 protein: CASSSTGGPVPSLHF
CDR3 DNA: TGTGCCAGCTCTAGCACCGGGGGACCGGTACCATCCCTCCACTTT

CDR3 length: 16
D gene: TRBD1
J gene: TRBJ2-5
clone size: .
V gene: TRBV18
CDR3 protein: CASSPRRQGDQETQYF
CDR3 DNA: TGTGCCAGCTCACCAAGGCGGCAGGGGGATCAAGAGACCCAGTACTTC

CDR3 length: 14
D gene: .
J gene: TRBJ1-1
clone size: .
V gene: TRBV6-5
CDR3 protein: CASSISGGTTEAFF
CDR3 DNA: TGTGCCAGCAGTATCTCCGGGGGGACCACTGAAGCTTTCTTT

CDR3 length: 16
D gene: TRBD1
J gene: TRBJ1-5
clone size: .
V gene: TRBV7-2
CDR3 protein: CASSAQFRDRYQPQHF
CDR3 DNA: TGTGCCAGCAGCGCCCAATTCCGGGACAGGTATCAGCCCCAGCATTTT

CDR3 length: 15
D gene: TRBD1
J gene: TRBJ1-2
clone size: .
V gene: TRBV19
CDR3 protein: CASSSGTGGTNGYTF
CDR3 DNA: TGTGCCAGTAGTTCCGGGACAGGGGGAACGAATGGCTACACCTTC

CDR3 length: 15
D gene: TRBD1
J gene: TRBJ1-2
clone size: .
V gene: TRBV5-5
CDR3 protein: CASSLSSGTGEGYTF
CDR3 DNA: TGTGCCAGCAGTCTTTCCTCCGGGACAGGGGAGGGCTACACCTTC

CDR3 length: 13
D gene: TRBD1
J gene: TRBJ1-2
clone size: .
V gene: TRBV3-1/TRBV3-2
CDR3 protein: CASSPKTGTGYTF
CDR3 DNA: TGTGCCAGCAGCCCGAAGACAGGGACCGGCTACACCTTC

CDR3 length: 12
D gene: TRBD2
J gene: TRBJ2-1
clone size: .
V gene: TRBV5-6
CDR3 protein: CASSQGLRGDIF
CDR3 DNA: TGTGCCAGCAGTCAGGGACTGCGGGGGGATATCTTC

CDR3 length: 15
D gene: .
J gene: TRBJ2-5
clone size: once
V gene: TRBV21-1
CDR3 protein: CASSKETPYQETQYF
CDR3 DNA: TGTGCCAGCAGCAAGGAGACTCCCTACCAAGAGACCCAGTACTTC

CDR3 length: 17
D gene: TRBD2
J gene: TRBJ2-1
clone size: .
V gene: TRBV4-1
CDR3 protein: CASSQGLAGGPVHEQFF
CDR3 DNA: TGCGCCAGCAGCCAAGGACTAGCGGGGGGGCCGGTTCATGAGCAGTTCTTC

CDR3 length: 17
D gene: .
J gene: TRBJ1-5
clone size: .
V gene: TRBV3-1/TRBV3-2
CDR3 protein: CASSQDPAGVICQPQHF
CDR3 DNA: TGTGCCAGCAGCCAAGACCCCGCAGGGGTAATATGTCAGCCCCAGCATTTT

CDR3 length: 16
D gene: .
J gene: TRBJ1-3
clone size: .
V gene: TRBV3-1/TRBV3-2
CDR3 protein: CASSQNPGPGGNTIYF
CDR3 DNA: TGTGCCAGCAGCCAGAACCCCGGGCCTGGAGGGAACACCATATATTTT

CDR3 length: 15
D gene: TRBD1
J gene: TRBJ2-3
clone size: .
V gene: TRBV6-5
CDR3 protein: CASSRRDRGADTQYF
CDR3 DNA: TGTGCCAGCAGTAGAAGGGACAGGGGCGCAGATACGCAGTATTTT

CDR3 length: 12
D gene: .
J gene: TRBJ2-1
clone size: once
V gene: TRBV28
CDR3 protein: CASSLTVDEQFF
CDR3 DNA: TGTGCCAGCAGCCTTACGGTGGATGAGCAGTTCTTC